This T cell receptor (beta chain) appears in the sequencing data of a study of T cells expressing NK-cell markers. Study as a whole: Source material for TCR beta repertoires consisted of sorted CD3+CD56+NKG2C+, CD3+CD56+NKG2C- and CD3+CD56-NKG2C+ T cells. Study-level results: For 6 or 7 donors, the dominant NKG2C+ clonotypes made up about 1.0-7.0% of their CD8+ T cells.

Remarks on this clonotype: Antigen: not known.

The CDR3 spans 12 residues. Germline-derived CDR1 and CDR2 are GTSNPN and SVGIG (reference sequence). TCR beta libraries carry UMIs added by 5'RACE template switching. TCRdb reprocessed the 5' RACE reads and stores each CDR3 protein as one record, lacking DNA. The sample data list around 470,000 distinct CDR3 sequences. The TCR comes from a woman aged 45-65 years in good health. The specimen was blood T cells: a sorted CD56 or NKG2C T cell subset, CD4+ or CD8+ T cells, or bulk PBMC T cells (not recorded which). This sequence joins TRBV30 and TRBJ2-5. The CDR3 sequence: CAWTLHHETQYF.